A single sample gave rise to the 8 T cell receptor beta chains below, sequenced in a study of PD-L1 blockade in urothelial cancer (dated by TCRdb to 2016 to 2017). The library was obtained by the immunoSEQ multiplex PCR assay. The source is immuneACCESS, and TCRdb retained only in-frame sequences with V and J called. Part of the clones is not carried over; for the studies checked, unresolved V genes explain less than half of this, and the remainder is unexplained. Here the sample has about 41,000 clones; approximately 80% occur a single time. Roughly 18% of the sample is held by the ten biggest clonotypes. The material was PBMCs, obtained around atezolizumab (anti-PD-L1) treatment. These receptors were obtained from a man between 60 and 75 years old with urothelial cancer.

Only one count was recorded for this clone. This chain links TRBV23-1 with TRBJ2-7; D unresolved. TRBV23-1 is designated an ORF whose function remains uncertain. The V end lost 6 bases, the J end lost 5 bases, and 20 bases lay between the germline ends. The CDR3 length is 15 residues. CDR3 in DNA: TGCGCCAGCAGGCCTCGGTGGCGGCTGTCCGACGAGCAGTACTTC. Amino acids: CASRPRWRLSDEQYF.

In nucleotides, the CDR3 is TGTGCCAGCAGCCCACCAGGGTTCAACGAGCAGTACTTC. Translating it yields CASSPPGFNEQYF. The chain is built from TRBV6-5 and TRBJ2-7; perhaps TRBD1 as D (5 bases). Trimming removed 6 bases from V and 5 bases from J, with 14 bases in between. Germline-derived CDR1 and CDR2 are MNHEY and SVGAGI. CDR3 length: 13 amino acids.

This clone was observed a handful of times. The V and J genes are TRBV6-6 and TRBJ1-1; 7 positions agree with TRBD1. This CDR3 has 15 residues. Germline V gene sequence: CDR1 MNHNY, CDR2 SVGAGI (reference sequence). J gave up 1 base and V 6 bases, and 8 bases lay outside the gene matches. Here the CDR3 DNA reads TGTGCCAGCAGCTCCGAGGGGGCTAGGAACACTGAAGCTTTCTTT. It translates to CASSSEGARNTEAFF.

In nucleotides, the CDR3 is TGTGCCAGCAGCACAGGGTTTTTAGCCAAAAACATTCAGTACTTC. Translating gives CASSTGFLAKNIQYF. This chain links TRBV7-2 with TRBJ2-4, with D maybe TRBD1 (6 bases). V was pared by 5 bases and J by 0 bases, with 11 bases between. CDR1 and CDR2 from the germline V gene are SGHTA and FQGNSA. CDR3 length: 15 residues. Based on the CDR3 plus reference TRBV7-2 and TRBJ2-4, the full variable domain is GAGVSQSPSNKVTEKGKDVELRCDPISGHTALYWYRQSLGQGLEFLIYFQGNSAPDKSGLPSDRFSAERTGGSVSTLTIQRTQQEDSAVYLCASSTGFLAKNIQYFGAGTRLSVL.

The chain uses TRBV6-1 and TRBJ1-3, with 9 bases identical to TRBD1. The V gene's germline CDR1 is MNHNS and CDR2 SASEGT. Trimming at V came to 4 bases and at J to 4 bases, leaving 5 bases not matched to a gene. The CDR3 has 15 residues. For the CDR3, the DNA is TGTGCCAGCAGTGTCCGGGACAGGGAAGGAAACACCATATATTTT. Translating gives CASSVRDREGNTIYF.

This clone occurred once. The V call is TRBV19, the J call TRBJ2-1; 9 bases agree with TRBD2. The CDR3 has 13 amino acids. Germline CDR1 LNHDA, CDR2 SQIVND (reference sequence). Unmatched junction bases numbered 14, after V lost 9 bases and J lost 14 bases. In nucleotides, the CDR3 is TGTGCCAGCGGACGTCCGGCTAGCGGGACGGAGTTCTTC. Its translation is CASGRPASGTEFF.

V is TRBV7-9 and J is TRBJ2-5, with 9 bases that match TRBD1. CDR1 SEHNR and CDR2 FQNEAQ come from the germline V gene (reference sequence). The CDR3 loop spans 15 amino acids. V gave up 5 bases and J gave up 5 bases; unmatched junction bases: 9. CDR3 DNA: TGTGCCAGCAGCCCCCGGACAGGGGACGGGGAGACCCAGTACTTC. Translation gives CASSPRTGDGETQYF.

The chain recombines TRBV2 with TRBJ2-7; D is possibly TRBD1 (6 bases). Trimming cost V 6 bases and J 0 bases, with 9 bases left between them. Germline V gene data show CDR1 as SNHLY and CDR2 as FYNNEI. CDR3 length: 13 residues. CDR3 in DNA: TGTGCCAGCAGGGACAGTGACTCCTACGAGCAGTACTTC. Protein sequence: CASRDSDSYEQYF.